A selection of T cell receptor beta chains follows, all from one sample in a study. TCRdb passed the 5' RACE reads through MiXCR, listing each CDR3 protein once. The data contain about 42,000 distinct CDR3 sequences, roughly a fifth of them singletons. Sequenced input: Tregs sorted from blood. The receptor set was obtained from a female donor with breast cancer. The CDR3 runs from the conserved cysteine through the conserved F or W.

J	V	CDR3
TRBJ2-6	TRBV28	CASSFGALVSGADVLTF
TRBJ2-1	TRBV4-1	CASSQSTGGMSSYNEQFF
TRBJ2-1	TRBV20-1	CSARTDSRTGVEQFF
TRBJ2-1	TRBV15	CATSTSGSYNEQFF
TRBJ2-3	TRBV28	CASSLPRSTDTQYF
TRBJ1-4	TRBV4-1	CASSLRPATNEKLFF
TRBJ2-1	TRBV12-3/TRBV12-4	CASSPRVAGYNEQFF
TRBJ1-1	TRBV20-1	CSARTGNTEAFF
TRBJ1-3	TRBV10-1	CASRDNTGNTIYF
TRBJ2-3	TRBV20-1	CSARGTSADTQYF
TRBJ2-4	TRBV4-1	CASSHRLAGMALATVYF
TRBJ1-4	TRBV12-3/TRBV12-4	CASSTTGAGEKLFF
TRBJ2-2	TRBV18	CASSPLDRATGELFF
TRBJ2-2	TRBV28	CASSVDREVSGELFF
TRBJ1-5	TRBV28	CAGSLYGQPQHF
TRBJ1-1	TRBV2	CASRGQANTEAFF
TRBJ1-2	TRBV6-2/TRBV6-3	CASKFLAQYGYTF
TRBJ2-7	TRBV11-2	CASSFRTGSYEQYF
TRBJ2-3	TRBV5-5	CASLPPGLYTDTQYF
TRBJ2-5	TRBV3-1	CASSRTRVETQYF
TRBJ2-7	TRBV3-1	CASSQSGVTYEQYF
TRBJ2-1	TRBV12-5	CASGLWGRDEQFF
TRBJ2-3	TRBV7-9	CASSSRGGRGGTDTQYF
TRBJ2-5	TRBV20-1	CSAIQGLAGETQYF
TRBJ2-3	TRBV7-3	CASSLTAARADTQYF
TRBJ1-5	TRBV20-1	CSANRDMQPQHF
TRBJ2-1	TRBV7-9	CASQGLAGDNEQFF
TRBJ2-1	TRBV20-1	CSARDRASNEQFF
TRBJ1-2	TRBV4-1	CASSQDVYDSGYTF